The rows below give T cell receptor beta chains drawn from one sample of a study of blood T cell repertoires in COVID-19. The data were produced by immunoSEQ multiplex PCR, yet TCRdb's version contains in-frame clones alone and is incomplete. The sample includes 150,000 to 200,000 clones, over 75% of them seen just once. Material for sequencing was peripheral blood. The origin of the receptors is a man between 65 and 85 years old who had recovered from COVID-19. Each CDR3 is given with its conserved first and last residue. Each record gives: J gene, D gene, V gene, clone size, CDR3 DNA, CDR3 protein. The D gene is left open where the match is weak. The size field is filled for only some rows; it gives once, few, many or a size class.

TRBJ1-1,NA,TRBV2,NA,TGTGCCAGCAGTGACAGGGCTTCAAACACTGAAGCTTTCTTT,CASSDRASNTEAFF
TRBJ1-2,TRBD1,TRBV27,NA,TGTGCCAGCAGTCGCCAGGGACAGTATAACTATGGCTACACCTTC,CASSRQGQYNYGYTF
TRBJ2-1,NA,TRBV11-2,NA,TGTGCCAGCAGCCGTGGAGGGGCGGGTGAGCAGTTCTTC,CASSRGGAGEQFF
TRBJ1-1,NA,TRBV18,NA,TGTGCCAGCTCACCGGCGGATGGGAACACTGAAGCTTTCTTT,CASSPADGNTEAFF
TRBJ2-1,NA,TRBV18,NA,TGTGCCAGCTCACCTCTGAACCTCGGGGGAGGCAATGAGCAGTTCTTC,CASSPLNLGGGNEQFF
TRBJ2-1,NA,TRBV20-1,NA,TGCAGTGCGGGAGACCCAAATGAGCAGTTCTTC,CSAGDPNEQFF
TRBJ2-1,NA,TRBV7-3,NA,TGTGCCAGCAGCGCTACAGGGAATGAGCAGTTCTTC,CASSATGNEQFF
TRBJ2-2,TRBD1,TRBV5-8,NA,TGTGCCAGCACGTACAGGGGGATTAACACCGGGGAGCTGTTTTTT,CASTYRGINTGELFF
TRBJ1-5,NA,TRBV28,few,TGTGCCAGCAGTTGGACAGCTAGCAATCAGCCCCAGCATTTT,CASSWTASNQPQHF
TRBJ2-3,NA,TRBV5-1,NA,TGCGCCAGCAGCTTGGCCCTACAGGGATACACAGATACGCAGTATTTT,CASSLALQGYTDTQYF
TRBJ2-7,TRBD1,TRBV6-7,many,TGTGCCAGCAGTTATGGGGGGAAGGGACAGGGGTCCTCCTACGAGCAGTACTTC,CASSYGGKGQGSSYEQYF
TRBJ2-1,TRBD1,TRBV5-6,NA,TGTGCCAGCAGCCTAAGACAGGGGTCCTCCTACAATGAGCAGTTCTTC,CASSLRQGSSYNEQFF
TRBJ2-5,TRBD2,TRBV2,NA,TGTGCCAGCAACAGCGGGAGGGGGTTTAACGTAGAGACCCAGTACTTC,CASNSGRGFNVETQYF
TRBJ1-4,TRBD1,TRBV2,NA,TGTGCCAGCAGTCTTGAGGGGACAGGGAAGGATGAAAAACTGTTTTTT,CASSLEGTGKDEKLFF
TRBJ1-3,NA,TRBV5-4,NA,TGTGCCAGCAGCTCTCACGGGGGGGTTGGAAACACCATATATTTT,CASSSHGGVGNTIYF
TRBJ1-5,NA,TRBV21-1,NA,TGTGCCAGCAGCAAAGTAACGGAGAATCAGCCCCAGCATTTT,CASSKVTENQPQHF
TRBJ2-7,TRBD2,TRBV27,NA,TGTGCCAGCCGACTAGCGGGAGTACCTAAGGGGGACGAGCAGTACTTC,CASRLAGVPKGDEQYF
TRBJ2-7,NA,TRBV6-2/TRBV6-3,NA,TGTGCCAGCAGTTACGAATGGTTCCGAGTCTACGAGCAGTACTTC,CASSYEWFRVYEQYF
TRBJ2-1,TRBD2,TRBV6-6,NA,TGTGCCAGCAGTCCTTGGGGCGGGAGTGACAATGAGCAGTTCTTC,CASSPWGGSDNEQFF
TRBJ1-2,NA,TRBV19,once,TGTGCCAGTAGTAAGAGACAGAAGGATGGCTACACCTTC,CASSKRQKDGYTF
TRBJ2-2,NA,TRBV30,many,TGTGCCTGGAGGGAACAGGGCGTAGGCACCGGGGAGCTGTTTTTT,CAWREQGVGTGELFF
TRBJ1-1,TRBD1,TRBV29-1,NA,TGCAGCGTTGAAGGGGACCGCGCGAGACAGGGGGCCGGCACTGAAGCTTTCTTT,CSVEGDRARQGAGTEAFF
TRBJ2-1,TRBD2,TRBV19,NA,TGTGCCAGTAGTATAGGACTAGCGGGGGCCAATGAGCAGTTCTTC,CASSIGLAGANEQFF
TRBJ2-1,TRBD1,TRBV2,NA,TGTGCCAGCAGTGACTGGCAGGGGGCTTACAATGAGCAGTTCTTC,CASSDWQGAYNEQFF
TRBJ1-6,TRBD1,TRBV29-1,NA,TGCAGCGTTAGAGTCCAGGGGGCAAGTTCACCCCTCCACTTT,CSVRVQGASSPLHF
TRBJ2-7,NA,TRBV11-2,NA,TGTGCCAGCAGCTTGGGGCCCGGGACACGTTCCTACGAGCAGTACTTC,CASSLGPGTRSYEQYF